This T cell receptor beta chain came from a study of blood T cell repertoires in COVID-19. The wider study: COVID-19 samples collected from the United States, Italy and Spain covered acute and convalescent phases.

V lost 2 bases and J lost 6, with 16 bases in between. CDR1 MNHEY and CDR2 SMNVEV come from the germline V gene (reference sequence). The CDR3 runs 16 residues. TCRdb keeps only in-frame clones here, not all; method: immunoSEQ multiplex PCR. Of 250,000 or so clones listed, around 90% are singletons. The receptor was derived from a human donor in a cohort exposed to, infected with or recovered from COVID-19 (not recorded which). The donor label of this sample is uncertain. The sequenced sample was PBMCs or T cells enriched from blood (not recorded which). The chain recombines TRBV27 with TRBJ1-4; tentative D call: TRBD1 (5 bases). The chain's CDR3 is CASSLSFGQGYEKLFF. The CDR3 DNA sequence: TGTGCCAGCAGTTTAAGTTTCGGGCAGGGTTATGAAAAACTGTTTTTT.